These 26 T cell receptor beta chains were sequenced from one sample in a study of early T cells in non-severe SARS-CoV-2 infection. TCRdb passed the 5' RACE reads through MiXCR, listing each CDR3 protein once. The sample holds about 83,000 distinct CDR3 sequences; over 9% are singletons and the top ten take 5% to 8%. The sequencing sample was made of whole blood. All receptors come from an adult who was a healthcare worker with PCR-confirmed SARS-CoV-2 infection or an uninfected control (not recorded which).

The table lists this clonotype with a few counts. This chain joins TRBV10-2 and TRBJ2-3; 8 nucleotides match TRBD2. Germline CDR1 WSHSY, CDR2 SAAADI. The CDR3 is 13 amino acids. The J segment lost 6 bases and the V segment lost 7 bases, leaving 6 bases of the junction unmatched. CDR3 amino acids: CASISGSADTQYF. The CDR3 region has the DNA TGCGCCAGCATAAGCGGGAGTGCGGATACGCAGTATTTT.

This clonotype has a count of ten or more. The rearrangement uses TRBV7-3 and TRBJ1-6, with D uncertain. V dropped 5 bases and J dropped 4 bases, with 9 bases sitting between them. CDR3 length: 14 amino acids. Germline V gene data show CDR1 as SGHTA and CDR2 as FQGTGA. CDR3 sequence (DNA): TGTGCCAGCAGCGTGGACGGTTATAATTCACCCCTCCACTTT. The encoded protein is CASSVDGYNSPLHF.

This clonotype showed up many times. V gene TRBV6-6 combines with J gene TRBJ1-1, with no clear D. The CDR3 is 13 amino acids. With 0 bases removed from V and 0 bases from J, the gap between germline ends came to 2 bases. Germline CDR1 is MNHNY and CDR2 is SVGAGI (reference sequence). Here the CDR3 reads CASSYSVNTEAFF. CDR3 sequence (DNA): TGTGCCAGCAGTTACTCCGTGAACACTGAAGCTTTCTTT.

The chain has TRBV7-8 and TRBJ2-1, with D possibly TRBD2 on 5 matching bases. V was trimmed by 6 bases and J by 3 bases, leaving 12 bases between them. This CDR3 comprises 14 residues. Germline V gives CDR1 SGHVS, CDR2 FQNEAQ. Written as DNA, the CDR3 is TGTGCCAGCAGTCCCACGGACTTCTACAATGAGCAGTTCTTC. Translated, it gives CASSPTDFYNEQFF.

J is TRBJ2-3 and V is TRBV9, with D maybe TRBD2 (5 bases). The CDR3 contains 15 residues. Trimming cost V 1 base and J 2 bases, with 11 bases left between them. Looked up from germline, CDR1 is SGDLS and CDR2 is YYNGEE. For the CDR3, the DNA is TGTGCCAGCAGCGTAAGCGGAGCCTACACAGATACGCAGTATTTT. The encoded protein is CASSVSGAYTDTQYF.

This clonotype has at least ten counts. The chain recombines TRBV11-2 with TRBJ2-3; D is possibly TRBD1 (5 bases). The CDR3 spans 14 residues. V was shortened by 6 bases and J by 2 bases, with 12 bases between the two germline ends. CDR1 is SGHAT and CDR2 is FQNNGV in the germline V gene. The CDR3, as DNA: TGTGCCAGCAGTTTTACAGGTTCCACAGATACGCAGTATTTT. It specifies CASSFTGSTDTQYF.

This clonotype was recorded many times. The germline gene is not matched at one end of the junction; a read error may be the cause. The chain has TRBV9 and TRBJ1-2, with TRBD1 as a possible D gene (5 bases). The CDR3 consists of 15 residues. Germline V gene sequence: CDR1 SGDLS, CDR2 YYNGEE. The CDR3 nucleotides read TGTGCCAGCAGCCTCTCCGTGGAGGGGAACTCTGGCTACACCTTC. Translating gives CASSLSVEGNSGYTF.

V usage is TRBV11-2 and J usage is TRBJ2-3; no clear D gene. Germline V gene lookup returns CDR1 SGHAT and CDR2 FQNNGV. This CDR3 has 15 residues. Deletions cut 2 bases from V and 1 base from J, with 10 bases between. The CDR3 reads CASSLRLDRTDTQYF. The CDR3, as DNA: TGTGCCAGCAGCTTACGCCTAGACCGCACAGATACGCAGTATTTT.

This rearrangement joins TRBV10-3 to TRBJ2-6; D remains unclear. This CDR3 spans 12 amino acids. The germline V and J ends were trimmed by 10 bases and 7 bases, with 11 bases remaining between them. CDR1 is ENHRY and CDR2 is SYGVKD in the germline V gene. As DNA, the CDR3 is TGTGCCACCTCCCCAGGCGCCAACGTCCTGACTTTC. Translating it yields CATSPGANVLTF.

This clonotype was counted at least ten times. CDR3 coding DNA: TGCAGCGTTGAAGATCGAGGCAGGGGTCACGGCTACACCTTC. As protein: CSVEDRGRGHGYTF. The chain employs TRBV29-1 and TRBJ1-2, with D possibly TRBD1 on 6 matching bases. The ends were cut back, 0 bases at V and 8 bases at J, with 16 bases in the middle. The germline gives CDR1 SQVTM, CDR2 ANQGSEA. The CDR3 has 14 amino acids.

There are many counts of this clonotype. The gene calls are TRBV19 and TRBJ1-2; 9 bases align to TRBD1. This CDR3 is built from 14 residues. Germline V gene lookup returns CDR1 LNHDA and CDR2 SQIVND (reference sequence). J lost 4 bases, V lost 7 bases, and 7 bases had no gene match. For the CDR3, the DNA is TGTGCCAGTATCCGGGACAGGGCAGCCTATGGCTACACCTTC. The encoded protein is CASIRDRAAYGYTF.

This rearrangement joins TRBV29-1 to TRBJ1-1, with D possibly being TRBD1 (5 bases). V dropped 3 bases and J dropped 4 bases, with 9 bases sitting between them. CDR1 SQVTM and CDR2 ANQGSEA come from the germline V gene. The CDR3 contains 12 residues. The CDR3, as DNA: TGCAGCGTTGAGGGGGAGGGCACTGAAGCTTTCTTT. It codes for CSVEGEGTEAFF.

In nucleotides, the CDR3 is TGCGCCAGCAGCCGGGGAAGAGGGATCGGCTATGGCTACACCTTC. Protein: CASSRGRGIGYGYTF. The chain couples TRBV4-3 to TRBJ1-2; no reliable D call. The CDR3 has 15 amino acids. V lost 4 bases and J lost 4, with 16 bases in between. In germline, CDR1 is LGHNA, CDR2 YSLEER.

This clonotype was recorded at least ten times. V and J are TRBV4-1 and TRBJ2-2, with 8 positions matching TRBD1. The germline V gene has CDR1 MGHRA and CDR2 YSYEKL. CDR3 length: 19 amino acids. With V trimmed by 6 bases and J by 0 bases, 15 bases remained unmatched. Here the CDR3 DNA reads TGCGCCAGCAGTTTCCCCCAGGCGGGGACAGGACCGAACACCGGGGAGCTGTTTTTT. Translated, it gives CASSFPQAGTGPNTGELFF.

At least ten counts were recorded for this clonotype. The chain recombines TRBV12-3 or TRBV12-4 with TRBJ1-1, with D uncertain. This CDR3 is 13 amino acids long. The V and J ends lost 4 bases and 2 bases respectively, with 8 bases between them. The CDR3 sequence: CASSSQINTEAFF. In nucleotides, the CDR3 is TGTGCCAGCAGTTCCCAGATAAACACTGAAGCTTTCTTT.

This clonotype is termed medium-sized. The CDR3 protein is CASSLQAGGSEQYF. The CDR3 nucleotides are TGTGCCAGCAGCTTACAAGCGGGAGGCTCCGAGCAGTACTTC. This chain connects TRBV7-2 to TRBJ2-7; the match to TRBD2 covers 9 bases. The germline CDR1 and CDR2 sequences are SGHTA and FQGNSA. This CDR3 region has 14 residues. The V gene end was trimmed by 2 bases and the J gene end by 6 bases; junction bases not matched to a gene: 5.

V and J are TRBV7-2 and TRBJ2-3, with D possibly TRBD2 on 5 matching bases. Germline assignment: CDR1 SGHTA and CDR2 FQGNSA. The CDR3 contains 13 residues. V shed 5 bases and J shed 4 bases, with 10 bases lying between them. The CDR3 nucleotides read TGTGCCAGCAGCCCGGGATGGGCAGATACGCAGTATTTT. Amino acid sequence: CASSPGWADTQYF.

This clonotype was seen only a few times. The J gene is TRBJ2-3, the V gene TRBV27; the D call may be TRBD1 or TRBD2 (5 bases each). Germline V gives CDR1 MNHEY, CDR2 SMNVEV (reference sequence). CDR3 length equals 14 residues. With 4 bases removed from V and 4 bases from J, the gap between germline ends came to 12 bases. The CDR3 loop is CASSYWGYADTQYF. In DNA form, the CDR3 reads TGTGCCAGCAGTTATTGGGGGTACGCAGATACGCAGTATTTT.

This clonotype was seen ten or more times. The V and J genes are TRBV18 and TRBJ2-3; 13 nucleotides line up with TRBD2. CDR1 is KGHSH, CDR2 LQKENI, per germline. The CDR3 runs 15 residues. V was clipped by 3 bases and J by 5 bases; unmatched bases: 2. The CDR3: CASSPGLAGVDTQYF. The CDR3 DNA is TGTGCCAGCTCACCCGGACTAGCGGGAGTAGATACGCAGTATTTT.

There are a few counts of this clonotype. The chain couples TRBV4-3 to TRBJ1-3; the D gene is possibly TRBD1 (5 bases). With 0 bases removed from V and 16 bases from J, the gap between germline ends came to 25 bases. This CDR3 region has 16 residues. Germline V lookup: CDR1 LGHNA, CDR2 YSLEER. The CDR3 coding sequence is TGCGCCAGCAGCCAAGATCTCGGGACTGGCCACCAGGATGGGTATTTT. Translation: CASSQDLGTGHQDGYF.

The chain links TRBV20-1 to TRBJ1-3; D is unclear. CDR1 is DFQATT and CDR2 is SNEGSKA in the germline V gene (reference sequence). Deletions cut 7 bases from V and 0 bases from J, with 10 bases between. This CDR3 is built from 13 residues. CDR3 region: CSVAGHSGNTIYF. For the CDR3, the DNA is TGCAGTGTAGCAGGCCACTCTGGAAACACCATATATTTT.

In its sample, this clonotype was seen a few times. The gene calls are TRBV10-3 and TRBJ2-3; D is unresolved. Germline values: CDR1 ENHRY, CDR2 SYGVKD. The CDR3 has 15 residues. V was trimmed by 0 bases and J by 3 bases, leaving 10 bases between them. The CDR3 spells CAISESSDRTDTQYF. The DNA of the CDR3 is TGTGCCATCAGTGAGTCGAGTGATCGGACAGATACGCAGTATTTT.

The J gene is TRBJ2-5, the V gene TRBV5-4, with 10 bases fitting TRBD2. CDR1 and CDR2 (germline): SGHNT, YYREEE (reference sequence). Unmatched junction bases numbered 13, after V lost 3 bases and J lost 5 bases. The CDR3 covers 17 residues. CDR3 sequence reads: CASSSSGTSVGAETQYF. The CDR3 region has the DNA TGTGCCAGCAGCTCCTCCGGGACTAGCGTAGGGGCGGAGACCCAGTACTTC.

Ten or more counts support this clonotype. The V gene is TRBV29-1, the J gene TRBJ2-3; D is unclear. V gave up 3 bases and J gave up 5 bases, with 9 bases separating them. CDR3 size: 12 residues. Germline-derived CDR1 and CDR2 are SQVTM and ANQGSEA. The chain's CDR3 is CSVDSIGDTQYF. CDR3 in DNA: TGCAGCGTTGACAGTATTGGAGATACGCAGTATTTT.

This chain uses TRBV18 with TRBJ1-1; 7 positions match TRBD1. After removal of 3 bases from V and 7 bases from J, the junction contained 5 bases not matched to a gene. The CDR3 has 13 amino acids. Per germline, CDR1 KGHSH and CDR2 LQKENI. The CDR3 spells CASSPGQAREAFF. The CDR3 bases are TGTGCCAGCTCACCCGGACAGGCCCGTGAAGCTTTCTTT.

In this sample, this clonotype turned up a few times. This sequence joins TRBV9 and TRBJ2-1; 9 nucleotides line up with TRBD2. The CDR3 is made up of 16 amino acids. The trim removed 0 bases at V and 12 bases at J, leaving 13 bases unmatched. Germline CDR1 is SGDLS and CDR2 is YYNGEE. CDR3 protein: CASSVGGSSGIVTQFF. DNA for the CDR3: TGTGCCAGCAGCGTAGGTGGTTCTAGCGGGATCGTGACGCAGTTCTTC.